These 31 T cell receptor beta chains share one sample of origin, sequenced in a study of post-analysis software for immune sequencing data. Whole-study findings and limits: Higher frequency in patients than in controls was seen for 5 or 6 TRBV segments, with TRBV5-6, TRBV5-1 and TRBV20-1 among them.

Which antigens these TCRs recognize remains unknown. Unique molecular identifiers had been added to the TCR beta cDNA libraries. TCRdb re-analysed the PCR reads in MiXCR, keeping a single row per CDR3 protein. The profile shows roughly 570,000 distinct CDR3 sequences, approximately 34% of them singletons. Sequenced material: blood. The source of these receptors is a girl aged 2-17 years with multiple sclerosis.

The chain links TRBV7-9 to TRBJ2-7, with D possibly being TRBD1 (5 bases). This CDR3 contains 13 residues. Trimming took 6 bases from V and 4 from J, leaving 13 bases between them. The germline V gene has CDR1 SEHNR and CDR2 FQNEAQ (reference sequence). CDR3 nucleotide sequence: TGTGCCAGCAGGGGAAGGGGTGGATACGAGCAGTACTTC. It encodes CASRGRGGYEQYF.

The chain couples TRBV29-1 to TRBJ2-5, with 9 nucleotides matching TRBD2. V lost 4 bases and J lost 1; bases outside the gene matches: 16. The CDR3 has 18 amino acids. The germline gives CDR1 SQVTM, CDR2 ANQGSEA. CDR3 nucleotide sequence: TGCAGCGTTGTTGGCGCATATGGTAGCGGGGGACGCCAAGAGACCCAGTACTTC. The encoded protein is CSVVGAYGSGGRQETQYF.

A note on this clonotype: The junction differs from germline at one of its ends, possibly a read error. The chain joins TRBV13 to TRBJ1-1; tentatively, D is TRBD1 (5 bases). The CDR3 is 14 residues long. Germline V gene sequence: CDR1 PRHDT, CDR2 FYEKMQ (reference sequence). The CDR3 spells CTSREGMGGTEAFF. For the CDR3, the DNA is TGTACCAGCAGGGAGGGGATGGGGGGCACTGAAGCTTTCTTT.

This clonotype was counted many times. The chain carries TRBV5-5 and TRBJ1-1; D may be TRBD1 (6 bases). Trimming took 5 bases from V and 1 from J, leaving 18 bases between them. Per germline, CDR1 SGHKS and CDR2 YYEKEE (reference sequence). This CDR3 spans 16 amino acids. For the CDR3, the DNA is TGTGCCAGCAGACCGCTGGGGAAGGGACAGAACACTGAAGCTTTCTTT. Residues: CASRPLGKGQNTEAFF.

A note on this clonotype: Germline and junction disagree at one end, which may indicate a read error. V is TRBV29-1 and J is TRBJ1-1; 7 bases are a match to TRBD1. Germline-derived CDR1 and CDR2 are SQVTM and ANQGSEA. The CDR3 loop spans 14 amino acids. The DNA of the CDR3 is TGCAGCGTTATGGGACAGCGATTGAACACTGTAGCTTTCTTT. It yields the protein CSVMGQRLNTVAFF.

This clonotype turned up a few times. The V call is TRBV3-1, the J call TRBJ2-5; either TRBD1 or TRBD2 may supply D (6 bases each). The CDR3 sequence is 15 residues long. Germline CDR1 and CDR2: LGHDT and YNNKEL (reference sequence). V was trimmed by 4 bases and J by 4 bases, leaving 16 bases between them. As DNA, the CDR3 is TGTGCCAGCAGCCTTCTTGGGGGGCCGGGAGAGACCCAGTACTTC. Amino acids: CASSLLGGPGETQYF.

The rearrangement links TRBV5-6 to TRBJ2-5; D possibly corresponds to TRBD1 (5 bases). The CDR3 is 14 residues long. CDR1 and CDR2 (germline): SGHDT, YYEEEE. The ends were cut back, 0 bases at V and 0 bases at J, with 6 bases in the middle. This CDR3 reads CASSLEGDQETQYF. The CDR3 region has the DNA TGTGCCAGCAGCTTGGAAGGGGACCAAGAGACCCAGTACTTC.

The chain has TRBV7-6 and TRBJ1-6; D gene unclear. The CDR3 consists of 13 residues. The V end lost 6 bases, the J end lost 16 bases, and 19 bases lay between the germline ends. The germline CDR1 and CDR2 sequences are SGHVS and FNYEAQ. CDR3 region: CASSTRVGSPLHF. The CDR3 nucleotides are TGTGCCAGCAGTACTAGGGTGGGCAGTCCTCTCCACTTT. The variable domain in full, completed from reference TRBV7-6 and TRBJ1-6, reads GAGVSQSPRYKVTKRGQDVALRCDPISGHVSLYWYRQALGQGPEFLTYFNYEAQQDKSGLPNDRFSAERPEGSISTLTIQRTEQRDSAMYRCASSTRVGSPLHFGNGTRLTVT.

This clonotype was picked up many times. The chain carries TRBV6-6 and TRBJ1-5; TRBD1 is a possible D gene (6 bases). The V gene's germline CDR1 is MNHNY and CDR2 SVGAGI (reference sequence). The CDR3 is 14 residues long. With 6 bases removed from V and 2 bases from J, the gap between germline ends came to 11 bases. CDR3 nucleotide sequence: TGTGCCAGCAGGCCACAGGGAGGCAATCAGCCCCAGCATTTT. Translated, it gives CASRPQGGNQPQHF.

The V and J genes are TRBV14 and TRBJ2-3; D is possibly TRBD2 (5 bases). CDR3 size: 17 residues. Germline V lookup: CDR1 SGHDN, CDR2 FVKESK. The V and J ends lost 0 bases and 0 bases respectively, with 13 bases between them. The CDR3 loop is CASSQDGSRPSTDTQYF. The DNA for the CDR3 is TGTGCCAGCAGCCAAGATGGGAGCCGTCCTAGCACAGATACGCAGTATTTT.

Written as DNA, the CDR3 is TGTGCCATCAGTGAGTTTGGACTGGGTGCAGTTCCTTCTGACAATGAGCAGTACTTC. Residues: CAISEFGLGAVPSDNEQYF. The chain carries TRBV10-3 and TRBJ2-1; a possible D gene is TRBD2 (5 bases). Judging by the DNA end, TRBJ2-7 fits better; the J call may be wrong. Germline-derived CDR1 and CDR2 are ENHRY and SYGVKD. The CDR3 contains 19 residues.

V is TRBV6-6 and J is TRBJ1-2; D is uncertain. This CDR3 region has 15 residues. The germline gives CDR1 MNHNY, CDR2 SVGAGI (reference sequence). V was clipped by 2 bases and J by 0 bases, with 10 bases between them. For the CDR3, the DNA is TGTGCCAGCAGTTACGTCGACACTTCTAACTATGGCTACACCTTC. It codes for CASSYVDTSNYGYTF.

This clonotype turned up a few times. The gene calls are TRBV6-5 and TRBJ1-5; tentative D call: TRBD1 (6 bases). The V end was cut by 6 bases, the J end by 0 bases, with 6 bases between. Germline loops: CDR1 MNHEY, CDR2 SVGAGI. There are 13 residues in the CDR3. The CDR3 DNA reads TGTGCCAGCAGGACAGGTAGCAATCAGCCCCAGCATTTT. Translated, it gives CASRTGSNQPQHF.

This chain links TRBV15 with TRBJ1-2, with D perhaps TRBD1 (6 bases). Trimming removed 8 bases from V and 0 bases from J, with 22 bases in between. This CDR3 comprises 17 residues. CDR1 LNHNV and CDR2 YYDKDF come from the germline V gene (reference sequence). The CDR3 region is CATEAVGGSIANYGYTF. The CDR3 nucleotides are TGTGCCACCGAGGCGGTTGGGGGCTCCATAGCTAACTATGGCTACACCTTC. The variable domain in full, completed from reference TRBV15 and TRBJ1-2, reads DAMVIQNPRYQVTQFGKPVTLSCSQTLNHNVMYWYQQKSSQAPKLLFHYYDKDFNNEADTPDNFQSRRPNTSFCFLDIRSPGLGDTAMYLCATEAVGGSIANYGYTFGSGTRLTVV.

In its sample, this clonotype was seen many times. The V gene is TRBV7-6, the J gene TRBJ2-3, with TRBD2 matching over 10 bases. V lost 3 bases to trimming and J lost 4 bases; unmatched junction nucleotides: 7. Germline assignment: CDR1 SGHVS and CDR2 FNYEAQ. The CDR3 is 16 amino acids. The CDR3 sequence is CASSFLPSGGSDTQYF. CDR3 nucleotide sequence: TGTGCCAGCAGCTTTCTGCCTAGCGGGGGCTCAGATACGCAGTATTTT.

This clonotype occurred many times. This chain joins TRBV7-2 and TRBJ2-3; perhaps D is TRBD1 or TRBD2 (6 bases each). The CDR3 length is 13 residues. Germline assignment: CDR1 SGHTA and CDR2 FQGNSA. Trimming stripped 3 bases from V and 4 bases from J, with 8 bases between. CDR3 in DNA: TGTGCCAGCAGCTTTAGGGGGGCAGATACGCAGTATTTT. This gives the protein CASSFRGADTQYF.

This chain joins TRBV5-1 and TRBJ1-2; D perhaps matches TRBD1 (5 bases). Trimming took 2 bases from V and 1 from J, leaving 12 bases between them. Germline lookup yields CDR1 SGHRS and CDR2 YFSETQ. CDR3 size: 15 residues. The CDR3 protein is CASSLKQGVNYGYTF. The CDR3 coding sequence is TGCGCCAGCAGCTTAAAGCAGGGAGTTAACTATGGCTACACCTTC.

V gene TRBV6-6 combines with J gene TRBJ1-4, with 8 bases lining up with TRBD1. Germline lookup yields CDR1 MNHNY and CDR2 SVGAGI (reference sequence). The CDR3 extends over 15 amino acids. V gave up 6 bases and J gave up 3 bases; unmatched junction bases: 6. CDR3: CASRTAGGPNEKLFF. CDR3 sequence (DNA): TGTGCCAGCAGGACTGCAGGGGGCCCTAATGAAAAACTGTTTTTT.

This clonotype was seen a few times. This chain uses TRBV20-1 with TRBJ2-1; 8 bases match TRBD2. The CDR3 is made up of 14 amino acids. Germline lookup yields CDR1 DFQATT and CDR2 SNEGSKA (reference sequence). Trimming removed 5 bases from V and 4 bases from J; junction bases left unmatched: 7. CDR3 sequence: CSACWRGEYNEQFF. The CDR3 DNA reads as TGCAGTGCTTGCTGGCGGGGGGAGTACAATGAGCAGTTCTTC.

The rearrangement joins TRBV5-4 to TRBJ1-2; 8 bases align to TRBD1. V lost 5 bases and J lost 4; bases outside the gene matches: 7. Germline-derived CDR1 and CDR2 are SGHNT and YYREEE (reference sequence). This CDR3 has 14 amino acids. In DNA form, the CDR3 reads TGTGCCAGCAGACCCTTCGGGACAGGCTATGGCTACACCTTC. Its translation is CASRPFGTGYGYTF.

Here the CDR3 DNA reads TGTGCCAGCAGCTTGAGGCTAGCGGGGTTGGGAGAGACCCAGTTCTTC. Its protein is CASSLRLAGLGETQFF. V and J are TRBV5-6 and TRBJ2-1, with TRBD2 matching 9 bases. After removal of 1 base from V and 13 bases from J, the junction contained 15 bases not matched to a gene. The CDR3 is 16 residues long. Germline CDR1 is SGHDT and CDR2 is YYEEEE.

J is TRBJ1-3 and V is TRBV9, with TRBD1 as a possible D gene (5 bases). Looked up from germline, CDR1 is SGDLS and CDR2 is YYNGEE. V lost 7 bases and J 0 bases, leaving 14 bases between the germline ends. CDR3 size: 15 residues. CDR3 amino acids: CASGRDGYSGNTIYF. DNA for the CDR3: TGTGCCAGCGGCAGGGACGGATACTCTGGAAACACCATATATTTT.

Only a few counts were recorded for this clonotype. The chain recombines TRBV20-1 with TRBJ2-7; 10 bases agree with TRBD2. J gave up 2 bases and V 0 bases, and 10 bases lay outside the gene matches. CDR1 and CDR2 from the germline V gene are DFQATT and SNEGSKA (reference sequence). CDR3 length: 17 amino acids. This CDR3 reads CSARDPWGLARTYEQYF. The CDR3, as DNA: TGCAGTGCTAGAGATCCCTGGGGACTAGCGCGAACCTACGAGCAGTACTTC.

The chain combines TRBV5-1 with TRBJ1-1, with 8 bases lining up with TRBD1. Germline CDR1 SGHRS, CDR2 YFSETQ. With 2 bases clipped from V and 5 bases from J, the junction kept 8 bases outside the gene matches. The CDR3 has 15 amino acids. CDR3 nucleotide sequence: TGCGCCAGCAGCTTTCAGGGGGCCATGGAAACTGAAGCTTTCTTT. Its translation: CASSFQGAMETEAFF.

The chain combines TRBV7-2 with TRBJ1-1, with a possible D match to TRBD1 (5 bases). V lost 5 bases to trimming and J lost 10 bases, with 17 bases between them. The CDR3 covers 13 residues. Per the germline V gene, CDR1 is SGHTA and CDR2 is FQGNSA. CDR3 residues: CASSPRPGLRAFF. The CDR3 coding sequence is TGTGCCAGCAGCCCCCGACCGGGACTCAGAGCTTTCTTT.

In its sample, this clonotype was seen a few times. This CDR3 reads CASRRDTDYGYTF. The DNA of the CDR3 is TGTGCCAGCAGGCGGGACACCGACTATGGCTACACCTTC. V and J are TRBV6-5 and TRBJ1-2, with a tentative D call TRBD1 (6 bases). CDR1 MNHEY and CDR2 SVGAGI come from the germline V gene. There are 13 residues in the CDR3. V lost 6 bases and J 3 bases, leaving 11 bases between the germline ends.

The chain is built from TRBV20-1 and TRBJ1-1; D unclear. V lost 6 bases and J 7 bases, leaving 21 bases between the germline ends. Germline CDR1 reads DFQATT; CDR2 reads SNEGSKA (reference sequence). This CDR3 is 14 amino acids long. The CDR3 sequence: CSAPSWSSHIEAFF. CDR3 coding DNA: TGCAGTGCCCCCTCCTGGTCATCACATATTGAAGCTTTCTTT.

This clonotype was detected only a few times. For the CDR3, the DNA is TGTGCCAGCAGTCTCAATCCTCGACAGCCGCAGTACTTC. Residues: CASSLNPRQPQYF. The chain joins TRBV27 to TRBJ2-7; weak D call: TRBD1 (5 bases). In germline, CDR1 is MNHEY, CDR2 SMNVEV (reference sequence). This CDR3 has 13 amino acids. With 5 bases removed from V and 9 bases from J, the gap between germline ends came to 17 bases.

This clonotype has more than one count but fewer than ten. The V and J genes are TRBV29-1 and TRBJ1-4; unclear D gene. Trimming stripped 4 bases from V and 6 bases from J, with 9 bases between. The CDR3 is made up of 12 amino acids. Germline CDR1 SQVTM, CDR2 ANQGSEA. The CDR3 region is CSVVQPDEKLFF. CDR3 DNA: TGCAGCGTTGTACAGCCCGATGAAAAACTGTTTTTT.

The genes are TRBV20-1 and TRBJ2-2; 7 bases line up with TRBD1. This CDR3 is built from 16 residues. The germline CDR1 and CDR2 sequences are DFQATT and SNEGSKA (reference sequence). Germline trimming cut 2 bases from V and 2 bases from J; bases unmatched to any gene: 8. CDR3 sequence (DNA): TGCAGTGCTAGACTTCTCCGGGACAGTAACACCGGGGAGCTGTTTTTT. This translates into CSARLLRDSNTGELFF.

The J gene is TRBJ1-5, the V gene TRBV3-1, with D possibly matching TRBD1 (6 bases). Trimming stripped 0 bases from V and 6 bases from J, with 12 bases between. In germline, CDR1 is LGHDT, CDR2 YNNKEL (reference sequence). The CDR3 loop spans 15 amino acids. CDR3 amino acids: CASSQDWEGGQPQHF. The CDR3 DNA follows: TGTGCCAGCAGCCAAGACTGGGAAGGGGGTCAGCCCCAGCATTTT. The full variable domain, completed using reference TRBV3-1 and TRBJ1-5, is DTAVSQTPKYLVTQMGNDKSIKCEQNLGHDTMYWYKQDSKKFLKIMFSYNNKELIINETVPNRFSPKSPDKAHLNLHINSLELGDSAVYFCASSQDWEGGQPQHFGDGTRLSIL.